The 8 T cell receptor beta chains presented below share a single source sample, sequenced in a study of shared clonotypes between healthy human individuals. Generated by immunoSEQ multiplex PCR, the TCRdb table keeps only in-frame clones and is missing some. This sample has over 2 million clones; 90% to 95% occur once, and the top ten carry about 0.13%. The sample consisted of naive CD4+ T cells sorted from blood. Subset meaning: CD45RA+ positively selected. These receptors all come from a man aged 18-30 years in good health.

Notes on this clone: The sample carries other DNA sequences with the same CDR3. V and J are TRBV6-5 and TRBJ2-3, with D tentatively TRBD2 (7 bases). The CDR3 length is 15 residues. Germline CDR1 reads MNHEY; CDR2 reads SVGAGI. Trimming cost V 2 bases and J 1 base, with 10 bases left between them. The CDR3 loop reads CASSYGGAGTDTQYF. The DNA of the CDR3 is TGTGCCAGCAGTTACGGGGGGGCTGGCACAGATACGCAGTATTTT.

Concerning this clone: This sample also contains other DNA sequences that code for the same CDR3. The chain combines TRBV5-1 with TRBJ2-1; 12 nucleotides align to TRBD2. CDR3 size: 15 residues. Trimming took 4 bases from V and 4 from J; bases not matched to a gene: 3. Germline V lookup: CDR1 SGHRS, CDR2 YFSETQ. CDR3 coding DNA: TGCGCCAGCAGCAAGGGACTAGCGGGTTACAATGAGCAGTTCTTC. Translated, it gives CASSKGLAGYNEQFF. The whole variable domain, remainder taken from reference TRBV5-1 and TRBJ2-1, is KAGVTQTPRYLIKTRGQQVTLSCSPISGHRSVSWYQQTPGQGLQFLFEYFSETQRNKGNFPGRFSGRQFSNSRSEMNVSTLELGDSALYLCASSKGLAGYNEQFFGPGTRLTVL.

The V call is TRBV28, the J call TRBJ2-4; no clear D. The CDR3 has 15 residues. Per the germline V gene, CDR1 is MDHEN and CDR2 is SYDVKM. The V end lost 8 bases, the J end lost 1 base, and 15 bases lay between the germline ends. This CDR3 reads CASCRSTSAKNIQYF. The CDR3 bases are TGTGCCAGCTGTCGGAGCACGTCGGCCAAAAACATTCAGTACTTC.

The chain couples TRBV6-5 to TRBJ2-7; TRBD1 might be the D (6 bases). From germline, CDR1 is MNHEY and CDR2 SVGAGI. V lost 0 bases to trimming and J lost 2 bases, with 11 bases between them. This CDR3 comprises 15 residues. CDR3 coding DNA: TGTGCCAGCAGTTACTCGCGTGGGGGCCCCTACGAGCAGTACTTC. It is translated as CASSYSRGGPYEQYF.

The chain links TRBV5-6 to TRBJ2-3; 7 bases are shared with TRBD2. CDR1 and CDR2 (germline): SGHDT, YYEEEE. The CDR3 is 14 amino acids. V dropped 0 bases and J dropped 8; count of bases not matched to a gene: 6. For the CDR3, the DNA is TGTGCCAGCAGCTTGGGGACTAGTTTCGTTACGCAGTATTTT. Its translation: CASSLGTSFVTQYF.

This chain joins TRBV7-8 and TRBJ1-6; D remains ambiguous. V was clipped by 0 bases and J by 9 bases, with 12 bases between them. Per germline, CDR1 SGHVS and CDR2 FQNEAQ. The CDR3 sequence is 15 residues long. The CDR3 DNA reads as TGTGCCAGCAGCTTAGCGCTAGTAACTGCTTCACCCCTCCACTTT. This encodes CASSLALVTASPLHF.

CDR3 nucleotides: TGTGCCAGCAGTGGAAGCGGGGGGGCCCCCGACACCGGGGAGCTGTTTTTT. Protein sequence: CASSGSGGAPDTGELFF. The chain recombines TRBV25-1 with TRBJ2-2; TRBD2 agrees at 10 bases. This CDR3 region has 17 residues. Germline CDR1 and CDR2: MGHDK and SYGVNS. V was clipped by 4 bases and J by 3 bases; unmatched bases: 8.

J is TRBJ1-1 and V is TRBV7-9; D unclear. The V end was cut by 7 bases, the J end by 0 bases, with 12 bases between. CDR3 size: 14 residues. Germline V gene sequence: CDR1 SEHNR, CDR2 FQNEAQ (reference sequence). CDR3 DNA: TGTGCCAGCACCCAACAACAGCTGAACACTGAAGCTTTCTTT. This codes for CASTQQQLNTEAFF.